Below, 2 T cell receptor beta chains from the same sample are listed, as sequenced in a study of T cells in narcolepsy. Repertoires were generated with immunoSEQ multiplex PCR, while TCRdb's copy carries only in-frame clones and drops some. The data contain 15,000 to 20,000 clones, approximately 72% of them singletons. The sequencing input was CD45RA- memory CD8+ T cells from PBMCs. These receptors came from a human donor with narcolepsy.

The chain employs TRBV29-1 and TRBJ1-2; 7 nucleotides align to TRBD1. The CDR3 covers 14 residues. V shed 2 bases and J 5 bases; nucleotides not matched to a gene: 8. The germline V gene encodes CDR1 SQVTM and CDR2 ANQGSEA. The CDR3 here is CSVEPPGQRYGYTF. The CDR3 nucleotides are TGCAGCGTTGAACCCCCGGGACAGAGATATGGCTACACCTTC.

This chain links TRBV27 with TRBJ2-7; the D gene is possibly TRBD1 (6 bases). Germline assignment: CDR1 MNHEY and CDR2 SMNVEV (reference sequence). The CDR3 covers 12 residues. V shed 8 bases and J shed 2 bases, with 10 bases lying between them. CDR3 sequence: CASSSGAYEQYF. As DNA, the CDR3 is TGTGCCAGCTCATCAGGGGCCTACGAGCAGTACTTC.